This is a list of T cell receptor beta chains from one sample in a study of blood T cell repertoires in COVID-19. The protocol was immunoSEQ multiplex PCR, while the TCRdb copy is restricted to in-frame clones and leaves out a portion. Among approximately 66,000 clones listed, 85% to 90% were seen once. Sequenced: peripheral blood. The origin of the receptors is a human donor with active COVID-19. The donor label of this sample is uncertain. Each CDR3 is given with its conserved first and last residue. A D gene is named only where the DNA matches it firmly. Not all rows give a size; the values are once, few, many and, for expanded clones, a class.

clone_size,j_call,d_call,v_call,cdr3_nt,cdr3_aa
NA,TRBJ2-7,TRBD2,TRBV27,TGTGCCAGCAGTTCAGCTAGCGGCCCCTTCGAGCAGTACTTC,CASSSASGPFEQYF
NA,TRBJ2-7,NA,TRBV4-3,TGCGCCAGCAGCCAAGTCGCGAATACCTACGAGCAGTACTTC,CASSQVANTYEQYF
once,TRBJ2-1,TRBD2,TRBV6-2/TRBV6-3,TGTGCCAGCAGTTACAATCCATCCGGGACTAGCGGGTACAATGAGCAGTTCTTC,CASSYNPSGTSGYNEQFF
once,TRBJ2-1,TRBD1,TRBV28,TGTGCCAGGACAGGGAGACGGGCCTACAATGAGCAGTTCTTC,CARTGRRAYNEQFF
NA,TRBJ2-7,TRBD2,TRBV6-5,TGTGCCAGCAGCACCGGGACTAGCGGTTCCTACGAGCAGTACTTC,CASSTGTSGSYEQYF
NA,TRBJ2-1,NA,TRBV7-2,TGTGCCAGCAGCCGTCGACTAGAGGGTCGGCATGAGCAGTTCTTC,CASSRRLEGRHEQFF
few,TRBJ2-7,NA,TRBV30,TGTGCCTGGAGGGGGCCCCCCCGGACCCAATACGAGCAGTACTTC,CAWRGPPRTQYEQYF
NA,TRBJ2-2,NA,TRBV3-1/TRBV3-2,TGTGCCAGCAGCCAAGGCAGGGCCGGGGAGCTGTTTTTT,CASSQGRAGELFF
NA,TRBJ2-5,TRBD2,TRBV19,TGTGCCAGTAGTATAGGACTAGCGGGAGGTGTGGAGACCCAGTACTTC,CASSIGLAGGVETQYF
NA,TRBJ2-7,NA,TRBV12-2,TGTGCAAGTCGCTGTTGGACAGGGATCTACGAGCAGTACTTC,CASRCWTGIYEQYF
NA,TRBJ2-5,TRBD2,TRBV19,TGTGCCAGTAAGAGAGCGGGGGGTACAGAGACCCAGTACTTC,CASKRAGGTETQYF
once,TRBJ1-1,NA,TRBV6-2/TRBV6-3,TGTGCCAGCAGTTCCCGTGGATGGAGGACTGAAGCTTTCTTT,CASSSRGWRTEAFF
NA,TRBJ2-5,NA,TRBV6-5,TGTGCCAGCAGTTACTCGGCTAGGGGCCAAGAGACCCAGTACTTC,CASSYSARGQETQYF
once,TRBJ2-1,NA,TRBV21-1,TGTGCCAGCAGCAAAGGGGCGGGAGTGGGTTACAATGAGCAGTTCTTC,CASSKGAGVGYNEQFF
NA,TRBJ2-7,TRBD2,TRBV6-5,TGTGCCAGCAGATCTGATAGCGGGAGCGCCTACGAGCAGTACTTC,CASRSDSGSAYEQYF
NA,TRBJ1-3,NA,TRBV9,TGTGCCAGCAGCGTAGCTTTGGACAGTAGCTCTGGAAACACCATATATTTT,CASSVALDSSSGNTIYF
once,TRBJ2-1,NA,TRBV6-5,TGTGCCAGCATGGGACATAATGAGCAGTTCTTC,CASMGHNEQFF
NA,TRBJ2-2,TRBD2,TRBV27,TGTGCCAGCAGTTTCAGCAGGGCTAGCGGGAGAAGCACCGGGGAGCTGTTTTTT,CASSFSRASGRSTGELFF
NA,TRBJ2-1,TRBD2,TRBV28,TGTGCCAGCAGACGGACTAGCGGGAACTACAATGAGCAGTTCTTC,CASRRTSGNYNEQFF
NA,TRBJ2-5,TRBD2,TRBV19,TGTGCCAGTAGTCATCCTTCTAGCGGGAGGTGGGAGACCCAGTACTTC,CASSHPSSGRWETQYF
NA,TRBJ2-7,NA,TRBV11-3,TGTGCCAGCAGCTTAGAGGCGGCGGAGCCCTACGAGCAGTACTTC,CASSLEAAEPYEQYF
NA,TRBJ2-7,TRBD1,TRBV28,TGTGCCAGCAGTTGGGACAGGGAGGGCTACGAGCAGTACTTC,CASSWDREGYEQYF
NA,TRBJ1-5,NA,TRBV28,TGTGCCAGCGGGTTAGGCGGGAGCAATCAGCCCCAGCATTTT,CASGLGGSNQPQHF
NA,TRBJ2-5,TRBD2,TRBV7-8,TGTGCCAGCAGGGCACCCTCGACTAGCGGGGGGGGCCAGTACTTC,CASRAPSTSGGGQYF
NA,TRBJ2-5,NA,TRBV6-5,TGTGCCAGCAGTCCACAGGGATTCCAAGAGACCCAGTACTTC,CASSPQGFQETQYF
NA,TRBJ1-6,NA,TRBV9,TGTGCCAGCAGCGTAGCTGAAGTGAGATCACCCCTCCACTTT,CASSVAEVRSPLHF
NA,TRBJ2-3,NA,TRBV5-6,TGTGCCAGCAGCCCTTTGACAAGCAGGAATCATACGCAGTATTTT,CASSPLTSRNHTQYF
NA,TRBJ1-1,NA,TRBV6-5,TGTGCCAGCAGTTTCGGAGACAGCATGAACACTGAAGCTTTCTTT,CASSFGDSMNTEAFF
NA,TRBJ2-5,TRBD2,TRBV30,TGTGCCTGGACAGCGGGAGTAGAGGAGACCCAGTACTTC,CAWTAGVEETQYF
NA,TRBJ2-7,TRBD1,TRBV6-5,TGTGCCAGCAGTTACTACGCAGGTGACAGGGCCTACGAGCAGTACTTC,CASSYYAGDRAYEQYF
NA,TRBJ1-1,TRBD1,TRBV5-4,TGTGCCAGCATAAACAGGGGGCGGAGCACTGAAGCTTTCTTT,CASINRGRSTEAFF
NA,TRBJ2-2,NA,TRBV18,TGTGCCAGCTCACCAGTGGGAGCTAACACCGGGGAGCTGTTTTTT,CASSPVGANTGELFF
NA,TRBJ2-1,NA,TRBV7-2,TGTGCCAGCAGCCCCCCCCCTGACAAGGAGCAGTTCTTC,CASSPPPDKEQFF
NA,TRBJ2-7,NA,TRBV6-5,TGTGCCAGCAAAAGTTCCGGGGGTCTCTACGAGCAGTACTTC,CASKSSGGLYEQYF
NA,TRBJ2-6,TRBD1,TRBV5-4,TGTGCCAGCAGTGACGGGACAGGAGCAACTGGGGCCAACGTCCTGACTTTC,CASSDGTGATGANVLTF
NA,TRBJ1-3,TRBD1,TRBV7-6,TGTGCCAGCAGCTTAGCCGGGACAGGGGGCTCTGGAAACACCATATATTTT,CASSLAGTGGSGNTIYF
NA,TRBJ2-3,NA,TRBV2,TGTGCCAGCAGTGAAAGCGGCAGCACAGATACGCAGTATTTT,CASSESGSTDTQYF
NA,TRBJ2-1,TRBD2,TRBV6-5,TGTGCCAGCAATCCACTAGCGGTTTTAGACAATGAGCAGTTCTTC,CASNPLAVLDNEQFF
once,TRBJ2-3,NA,TRBV6-4,TGTGCCAGCAGTGAATCGGGGGGCCGAGATACGCAGTATTTT,CASSESGGRDTQYF
NA,TRBJ2-7,NA,TRBV6-5,TGTGCCAGCAGGCGGGACTTTATCTCCTACGAGCAGTACTTC,CASRRDFISYEQYF
few,TRBJ2-3,TRBD2,TRBV7-9,TGTGCCAGCAGGTATGGGGGGGAAGCCCTCCCAGATACGCAGTATTTT,CASRYGGEALPDTQYF
NA,TRBJ2-7,TRBD1,TRBV28,TGTGCCAGCGGGATACCGGGACAGACCTACGAGCAGTACTTC,CASGIPGQTYEQYF
NA,TRBJ1-1,NA,TRBV12-3/TRBV12-4,TGTGCCAGCAAATTAGTTGAAGCTTTCTTT,CASKLVEAFF
NA,TRBJ1-6,NA,TRBV6-1,TGTGCCAGCAGTGAAGGGTACGGGGATAATTCACCCCTCCACTTT,CASSEGYGDNSPLHF
NA,TRBJ2-1,NA,TRBV6-2/TRBV6-3,TGTGCCAGCAGCGCCGGGAGTCGAGACAATGAGCAGTTCTTC,CASSAGSRDNEQFF
NA,TRBJ2-1,TRBD2,TRBV6-6,TGTGCCAGCAGTTACGTTGCGGTAGCGGGGTACAATGAGCAGTTCTTC,CASSYVAVAGYNEQFF
NA,TRBJ2-2,NA,TRBV6-6,TGTGCCAGCAGTTACTATCTGTACGGGGAGCTGTTTTTT,CASSYYLYGELFF
once,TRBJ2-3,NA,TRBV5-1,TGCGCCAGCAGCCCCCGACAGACAGATACGCAGTATTTT,CASSPRQTDTQYF
NA,TRBJ2-7,NA,TRBV3-1/TRBV3-2,TGTGCCAGCAGCCAAGTCAGCGGAAGCTCCTACGAGCAGTACTTC,CASSQVSGSSYEQYF
NA,TRBJ2-1,TRBD1,TRBV6-5,TGTGCCAGCAGTTACACGGGGACAGGGGCCTACAATGAGCAGTTCTTC,CASSYTGTGAYNEQFF
few,TRBJ2-1,NA,TRBV7-9,TGTGCCAGCAGCCTCCTACAGGGCGGTGAGCAGTTCTTC,CASSLLQGGEQFF
NA,TRBJ1-6,TRBD1,TRBV3-1/TRBV3-2,TGTGCCAGCAGCCCGGACAGGGGAGGGTCACCCCTCCACTTT,CASSPDRGGSPLHF
NA,TRBJ2-1,TRBD2,TRBV5-5,TGTGCCAGCAGCCTCCAATCAGCGGGAGGGGCCTACAATGAGCAGTTCTTC,CASSLQSAGGAYNEQFF
NA,TRBJ2-2,NA,TRBV7-2,TGTGCCAGCAGCCCCCGGTCGGGGGAGCTCACCGGGGAGCTGTTTTTT,CASSPRSGELTGELFF
NA,TRBJ2-2,NA,TRBV29-1,TGCAGCGTTGATACTATGCTGAACACCGGGGAGCTGTTTTTT,CSVDTMLNTGELFF